Below are 24 T cell receptor beta chains sequenced from a single sample in a study of CD8+ T cells in alopecia areata. As for treatment: oral pan-JAK inhibitor, 5-10 mg twice daily. Sequencing templates came from extracted RNA that was reverse transcribed into cDNA. The method was immunoSEQ multiplex PCR; TCRdb's version includes in-frame clones alone and lacks a portion of them. The profile shows approximately 200,000 clones, about three fifths of them singletons. This sample comprised CD4+ T cells sorted from blood, obtained at week 24, from a patient treated with tofacitinib. The receptors stem from a human donor with alopecia areata.

The CDR3 loop reads CASSPGVEETQYF. Written as DNA, the CDR3 is TGTGCCAGCAGCCCGGGTGTCGAGGAGACCCAGTACTTC. The rearrangement joins TRBV7-3 to TRBJ2-5, with D uncertain. The V end was cut by 5 bases, the J end by 5 bases, with 12 bases between. The CDR3 covers 13 residues. Germline V CDR1 and CDR2: SGHTA, FQGTGA.

The CDR3 sequence is CASSPGPARSGNTIYF. The DNA for the CDR3 is TGTGCCAGCAGCCCGGGACCGGCCCGCTCTGGAAACACCATATATTTT. The V and J genes are TRBV7-2 and TRBJ1-3; D possibly corresponds to TRBD1 (5 bases). The V gene's germline CDR1 is SGHTA and CDR2 FQGNSA. Trimming cost V 5 bases and J 0 bases, with 14 bases left between them. This CDR3 contains 16 residues. Drawing the rest from reference TRBV7-2 and TRBJ1-3, the complete variable domain is GAGVSQSPSNKVTEKGKDVELRCDPISGHTALYWYRQSLGQGLEFLIYFQGNSAPDKSGLPSDRFSAERTGGSVSTLTIQRTQQEDSAVYLCASSPGPARSGNTIYFGEGSWLTVV.

This clone was observed a few times. In nucleotides, the CDR3 is TGTGCCAGTAGTATAGGCGGGAGAAAGTACTTC. Its translation is CASSIGGRKYF. The J gene is TRBJ2-7, the V gene TRBV28; 7 bases line up with TRBD2. The CDR3 is 11 residues long. The germline gives CDR1 MDHEN, CDR2 SYDVKM. Trimming took 9 bases from V and 11 from J; bases not matched to a gene: 10.

The chain employs TRBV27 and TRBJ2-1; 9 nucleotides agree with TRBD2. V was clipped by 5 bases and J by 5 bases; unmatched bases: 7. Germline V lookup: CDR1 MNHEY, CDR2 SMNVEV (reference sequence). The CDR3 loop spans 15 amino acids. CDR3 in amino acids: CASSAVAGVHNEQFF. CDR3 DNA: TGTGCCAGCAGTGCAGTAGCGGGAGTCCACAATGAGCAGTTCTTC.

The chain combines TRBV11-2 with TRBJ2-5, with 10 bases aligning to TRBD1. CDR1 and CDR2 (germline): SGHAT, FQNNGV. With V trimmed by 5 bases and J by 5 bases, 11 bases remained unmatched. The CDR3 sequence is 16 residues long. In DNA, the CDR3 is TGTGCCAGCAGCCCCTACCGGGACAGGGGAGGGGAGACCCAGTACTTC. Translating gives CASSPYRDRGGETQYF.

The gene calls are TRBV27 and TRBJ1-5; D gene ambiguous. Germline values: CDR1 MNHEY, CDR2 SMNVEV (reference sequence). V gave up 5 bases and J gave up 4 bases, with 15 bases separating them. CDR3 length equals 15 residues. For the CDR3, the DNA is TGTGCCAGCAGTCCGGCTGCGCGGGTAAATCAGCCCCAGCATTTT. Amino acid sequence: CASSPAARVNQPQHF.

About this clone: The same CDR3 is also encoded by other DNA sequences in this sample. The CDR3 nucleotides are TGTGCCAGCAGTCTGGACAGGGGCCCCTACGAGCAGTACTTC. Residues: CASSLDRGPYEQYF. The chain recombines TRBV7-2 with TRBJ2-7, with 9 positions matching TRBD1. V lost 6 bases and J lost 2; bases outside the gene matches: 5. Germline CDR1 and CDR2: SGHTA and FQGNSA. The CDR3 contains 14 residues.

The chain links TRBV4-3 to TRBJ1-6; D is undetermined. V was clipped by 3 bases and J by 6 bases, with 9 bases between them. The CDR3 has 14 amino acids. The germline V gene has CDR1 LGHNA and CDR2 YSLEER. The CDR3 coding sequence is TGCGCCAGCAGCCAGTGGCGGAGTAATTCACCCCTCCACTTT. It codes for CASSQWRSNSPLHF.

The chain couples TRBV29-1 to TRBJ1-3, with D tentatively TRBD1 (5 bases). CDR3 length equals 14 residues. Trimming pared 4 bases from V and 4 bases from J, leaving 14 bases between. Germline V gene sequence: CDR1 SQVTM, CDR2 ANQGSEA. The CDR3 region is CSVAGERLGNTIYF. The CDR3 coding sequence is TGCAGCGTTGCGGGGGAGCGCTTGGGAAACACCATATATTTT.

The V gene is TRBV5-1, the J gene TRBJ2-7, with 8 bases that match TRBD2. The CDR3 loop spans 16 amino acids. CDR1 SGHRS and CDR2 YFSETQ come from the germline V gene. With 0 bases clipped from V and 5 bases from J, the junction kept 10 bases outside the gene matches. CDR3 amino acids: CASSLVSSGRSHEQYF. In nucleotides, the CDR3 is TGCGCCAGCAGCTTGGTTTCCAGCGGGAGAAGCCACGAGCAGTACTTC.

V and J are TRBV6-6 and TRBJ1-1; tentatively, D is TRBD1 (5 bases). The V gene lost 8 bases and the J gene lost 4 bases, with 14 bases spanning the gap. The CDR3 is made up of 13 amino acids. Germline V gives CDR1 MNHNY, CDR2 SVGAGI (reference sequence). The CDR3 loop is CASHSTAGTEAFF. The CDR3, as DNA: TGTGCCAGCCATTCGACAGCCGGCACTGAAGCTTTCTTT.

A few counts support this clone. The gene calls are TRBV28 and TRBJ2-7, with a weak D call TRBD1 (6 bases). CDR1 MDHEN and CDR2 SYDVKM come from the germline V gene. V was shortened by 8 bases and J by 1 base, with 12 bases between the two germline ends. CDR3 length: 13 residues. CDR3 coding DNA: TGTGCCAGCGAGGGCAGGGGTTCCTACGAGCAGTACTTC. Translated: CASEGRGSYEQYF.

The table lists this clone with a few counts. This chain uses TRBV19 with TRBJ2-3; 9 bases match TRBD1. The germline CDR1 and CDR2 sequences are LNHDA and SQIVND (reference sequence). The junction had 7 bases not matched to a gene; V was cut back by 6 bases and J by 0 bases. The CDR3 is made up of 16 amino acids. CDR3 residues: CASRMRGQGSTDTQYF. The CDR3 nucleotides read TGTGCCAGTAGGATGCGCGGACAGGGGAGCACAGATACGCAGTATTTT.

The genes are TRBV7-9 and TRBJ2-7, with TRBD1 matching 9 bases. V lost 5 bases, J lost 3 bases, and 8 bases stayed unmatched. CDR3 length equals 15 residues. Germline V CDR1 and CDR2: SEHNR, FQNEAQ (reference sequence). Here the CDR3 DNA reads TGTGCCAGCAGCCCAGGGACAGGGCGCAGCTACGAGCAGTACTTC. Its translation: CASSPGTGRSYEQYF.

To note about this clone: Other nucleotide sequences from this sample produce the same CDR3. CDR3 DNA: TGTGCCAGCAGTTACGAGGGGGACACTGAAGCTTTCTTT. It encodes CASSYEGDTEAFF. The chain is built from TRBV6-5 and TRBJ1-1; a weak D match, TRBD1 (6 bases). This CDR3 has 13 amino acids. The germline CDR1 and CDR2 sequences are MNHEY and SVGAGI. Trimming took off 2 bases at V and 3 bases at J, with 7 bases between the two ends.

The chain couples TRBV18 to TRBJ1-1; weak D call: TRBD1 (5 bases). The CDR3 contains 13 residues. CDR1 and CDR2 (germline): KGHSH, LQKENI. V lost 3 bases to trimming and J lost 4 bases, with 9 bases between them. Here the CDR3 reads CASSPGVGTEAFF. Written as DNA, the CDR3 is TGTGCCAGCTCACCGGGGGTTGGCACTGAAGCTTTCTTT.

The CDR3 is CASSVGTGQETQYF. DNA of the CDR3: TGTGCCAGCAGCGTGGGGACAGGCCAAGAGACCCAGTACTTC. The chain has TRBV9 and TRBJ2-5; 8 positions match TRBD1. The junction had 1 base not matched to a gene; V was cut back by 2 bases and J by 1 base. The CDR3 sequence is 14 residues long. The germline CDR1 and CDR2 sequences are SGDLS and YYNGEE. Together with reference TRBV9 and TRBJ2-5, the CDR3 gives the full variable domain: DSGVTQTPKHLITATGQRVTLRCSPRSGDLSVYWYQQSLDQGLQFLIQYYNGEERAKGNILERFSAQQFPDLHSELNLSSLELGDSALYFCASSVGTGQETQYFGPGTRLLVL.

In DNA, the CDR3 is TGCGCCAGCAGCTTGGAGAGGGGTACTGGAAACACCATATATTTT. Translating it yields CASSLERGTGNTIYF. The genes are TRBV5-1 and TRBJ1-3, with TRBD1 as a possible D gene (5 bases). V lost 0 bases and J lost 2, with 9 bases in between. The germline gives CDR1 SGHRS, CDR2 YFSETQ. CDR3 length: 15 residues.

DNA of the CDR3: TGTGCCAGCAGTCGGACTAGCGGGAGAGAGTTCTTC. It specifies CASSRTSGREFF. The rearrangement links TRBV2 to TRBJ2-1; 13 bases are a match to TRBD2. V lost 5 bases to trimming and J lost 14 bases; unmatched junction nucleotides: 3. This CDR3 contains 12 residues. Germline loops: CDR1 SNHLY, CDR2 FYNNEI. Drawing the rest from reference TRBV2 and TRBJ2-1, the complete variable domain is EPEVTQTPSHQVTQMGQEVILRCVPISNHLYFYWYRQILGQKVEFLVSFYNNEISEKSEIFDDQFSVERPDGSNFTLKIRSTKLEDSAMYFCASSRTSGREFFGPGTRLTVL.

The chain recombines TRBV11-3 with TRBJ2-1, with TRBD2 as a possible D gene (6 bases). V was pared by 5 bases and J by 0 bases, with 11 bases between. Germline V gene data show CDR1 as SGHNT and CDR2 as YENEEA. The CDR3 contains 15 residues. The CDR3 loop is CASSQEGSSYNEQFF. CDR3 DNA: TGTGCCAGCAGCCAGGAGGGAAGCTCCTACAATGAGCAGTTCTTC.

The chain couples TRBV27 to TRBJ1-1; D gene uncertain. Germline loops: CDR1 MNHEY, CDR2 SMNVEV (reference sequence). The CDR3 loop spans 14 amino acids. Trimming removed 7 bases from V and 2 bases from J, with 14 bases in between. The DNA for the CDR3 is TGTGCCAGCATGCTTGGCAGGTTCAACACTGAAGCTTTCTTT. This encodes CASMLGRFNTEAFF.

This clone came up a few times. The chain couples TRBV29-1 to TRBJ1-3; a possible D gene is TRBD1 (5 bases). Per the germline V gene, CDR1 is SQVTM and CDR2 is ANQGSEA. V lost 6 bases and J 0 bases, leaving 12 bases between the germline ends. The CDR3 runs to 14 residues. The CDR3 reads CSVENTGSGNTIYF. CDR3 in DNA: TGCAGCGTGGAGAATACAGGCTCTGGAAACACCATATATTTT.

This clone was detected a few times. The gene calls are TRBV29-1 and TRBJ2-3; possibly TRBD1 for D (5 bases). V was cut by 7 bases and J by 5 bases, with 16 bases left in between. The V gene's germline CDR1 is SQVTM and CDR2 ANQGSEA. The CDR3 totals 13 residues. The CDR3 DNA reads as TGCAGCGGGGGCCGACTCTCCGGAGATACGCAGTATTTT. Translating it yields CSGGRLSGDTQYF.

The rearrangement uses TRBV30 and TRBJ1-3; no firm D call. Trimming cost V 0 bases and J 0 bases, with 15 bases left between them. The CDR3 runs to 17 residues. CDR1 is GTSNPN and CDR2 is SVGIG in the germline V gene (reference sequence). The CDR3 spells CAWSVARSESSGNTIYF. The CDR3 coding sequence is TGTGCCTGGAGTGTAGCCAGATCAGAGAGCTCTGGAAACACCATATATTTT.